This record concerns one T cell receptor (beta chain) sequence. Its antigen is undetermined. The data belong to a study of shared clonotypes between healthy human individuals. Study context: Three plates were used per donor for CD4 naive, three for CD4 memory, two for CD8 naive and one for CD8 memory. Study-wide results and caveats: What naive subsets generally showed was a larger estimated richness than memory subsets showed.

Each sorted subset replicate got 200 ng genomic DNA, tens of thousands of genomes. The method was immunoSEQ multiplex PCR; TCRdb's version includes in-frame clones alone and lacks a portion of them. The sample lists approximately 1.9 million clones, around 95% occurring once. CD8 cells regarded as naive lacked CD45RO, were positively chosen for CCR7, and omitted terminally differentiated effector memory CD45RA+ cells. The donors, healthy adults who were HIV-negative, had experienced no recent acute infections or vaccinations. The CDR3 runs 15 residues. Looked up from germline, CDR1 is SNHLY and CDR2 is FYNNEI. V shed 2 bases and J 8 bases; nucleotides not matched to a gene: 8.

Sequenced input: naive CD8+ T cells from PBMCs. This TCR derives from a man between 18 and 35 years old in good health. Some clones in this sample may be carry-over from other donors' samples. The V and J genes are TRBV2 and TRBJ2-1; TRBD2 agrees at 8 bases. Written as DNA, the CDR3 is TGTGCCAGCAGTGAATCAGCGGGAGTAATCGATGAGCAGTTCTTC. This translates into CASSESAGVIDEQFF.